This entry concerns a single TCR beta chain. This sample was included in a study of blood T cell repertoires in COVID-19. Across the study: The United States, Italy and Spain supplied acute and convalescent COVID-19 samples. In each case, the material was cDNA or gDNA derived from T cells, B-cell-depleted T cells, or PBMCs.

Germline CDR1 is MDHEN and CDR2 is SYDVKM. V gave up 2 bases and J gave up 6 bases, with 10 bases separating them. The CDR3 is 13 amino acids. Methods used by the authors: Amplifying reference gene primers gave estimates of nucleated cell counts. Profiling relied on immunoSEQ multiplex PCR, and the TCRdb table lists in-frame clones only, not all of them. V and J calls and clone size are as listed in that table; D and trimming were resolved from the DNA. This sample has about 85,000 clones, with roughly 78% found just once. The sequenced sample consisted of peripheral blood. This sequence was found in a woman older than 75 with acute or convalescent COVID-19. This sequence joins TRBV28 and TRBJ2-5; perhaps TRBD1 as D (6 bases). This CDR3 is CASSLNRAQTQYF. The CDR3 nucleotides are TGTGCCAGCAGTTTAAACAGGGCACAGACCCAGTACTTC.